The clone carrying this T cell receptor beta chain was detected only once. This specimen belongs to a study of blood T cell repertoires in COVID-19. The overall study: Sources were T cells, B-cell-depleted T cells, or PBMCs; the material itself was cDNA or gDNA.

Here immunoSEQ multiplex PCR was the method, and the copy in TCRdb shows in-frame clones only, minus some. There are 250,000 or so clones in the sample; around 84% occur only once, and less than 2% lies in the top ten. Germline CDR1 is SGHNT and CDR2 is YENEEA. Deletions cut 4 bases from V and 0 bases from J, with 13 bases between. The CDR3 has 15 residues. The chain combines TRBV11-3 with TRBJ2-7; D is possibly TRBD1 (6 bases). The source material was peripheral blood. The TCR originated in a middle-aged woman who had recovered from COVID-19. CDR3 amino acids: CASSSGQTLSYEQYF. The DNA of the CDR3 is TGTGCCAGCAGCTCAGGACAGACGCTCTCCTACGAGCAGTACTTC.